The clone carrying this T cell receptor beta chain was observed once. This entry belongs to a study of blood T cell repertoires in COVID-19. Study in general: Samples of COVID-19 (acute and convalescent) were obtained from the United States, Italy and Spain. T cells, B-cell-depleted T cells, or PBMCs supplied cDNA or gDNA.

The trim removed 0 bases at V and 4 bases at J, leaving 7 bases unmatched. Germline V gives CDR1 LGHDT, CDR2 YNNKEL (reference sequence). The CDR3 totals 16 residues. Methods used by the authors: The authors estimated nucleated cell counts from reference gene primer amplification. Libraries were prepared by immunoSEQ multiplex PCR; TCRdb keeps only in-frame clonotypes and omits some of them. The DNA gave D and trimming, while V, J and clone size come from that table. The sample contains tens of thousands of clones, 85% of which appear only once. This clonotype was sampled from a man aged 70 or older with acute or convalescent COVID-19. The V gene is TRBV3-1 (or the pseudogene TRBV3-2), the J gene TRBJ1-2; TRBD1 aligns across 8 bases. The specimen was peripheral blood. The CDR3 here is CASSQDYGRGRYGYTF. Here the CDR3 DNA reads TGTGCCAGCAGCCAAGATTATGGCAGGGGGCGCTATGGCTACACCTTC.